This record concerns one TCR beta chain sequence. The data belong to a study of early T cells in non-severe SARS-CoV-2 infection. In the study overall: The chains were unpaired, and the sequenced material was bulk RNA from unsorted whole blood.

This CDR3 has 11 residues. V dropped 8 bases and J dropped 9 bases, with 11 bases sitting between them. Germline assignment: CDR1 MNHEY and CDR2 SVGAGI. Unique molecular identifiers (one per individual cDNA molecule) were attached. TCRdb re-derived calls from the 5' RACE reads in MiXCR, one entry per CDR3 protein. Found here are tens of thousands of distinct CDR3 sequences, less than 11% of them singletons; the top ten hold 6.5% to 9%. The chain links TRBV6-5 to TRBJ2-1; D not resolved. The TCR comes from an adult who was a healthcare worker with PCR-confirmed SARS-CoV-2 infection or an uninfected control (not recorded which). The sample in question was whole blood, obtained at baseline. The CDR3 reads CASSRAGEQFF. The CDR3 DNA reads as TGTGCCAGCTCAAGGGCCGGTGAGCAGTTCTTC.